The T cell receptor beta chain described here comes from a study of blood T cell repertoires in COVID-19 (dated by TCRdb to about 2020). In terms of the full investigation: Samples from collaborators originated in the United States, Italy and Spain and spanned both the acute and convalescent phases of COVID-19. Samples were obtained from the ongoing ImmuneRACE study (first 160 participants) and from 1,254 subjects provided by 6 global collaborators. Sample metadata almost always included a de-identified subject ID, COVID-19 status, age in years and sex. Subjects who had been exposed to COVID-19, were actively infected with it, or had recovered from it provided the deeply sampled blood TCRbeta repertoires that made up the dataset. A freely available public database, intended as a resource for researchers studying the immune response to SARS-CoV-2, is where the repertoires were released. Where available, HLA class I and class II types were taken from metadata supplied by the sample provider and were not determined by assay-based typing. The prospective study material was composed of cDNA or gDNA derived from T cells, B-cell-depleted T cells, or PBMCs. The research as a whole found: Clinical and demographic metadata were provided uncurated, with the amount varying by source and participant.

The immunoSEQ Assay, a bias-controlled multiplex PCR, was used to amplify TCRbeta CDR3 regions from genomic DNA. Per the original workflow: Nucleated cell counts per sample were estimated from amplification of reference gene primers within the assay. To quantify the absolute abundance of each unique TCRbeta CDR3 rearrangement, sequence reads were collapsed and filtered. Productive Simpson clonality was computed per sample as the square root of Simpson's diversity index over productive rearrangements. TCRdb provides this immuneACCESS table in a form limited to in-frame rearrangements. Some clones are lacking; in checked studies, under half of them reflect an unresolved V gene, and why the rest are absent is not known. Clonal size and the V and J genes are those of that table, whereas D and trimming came from the DNA. In this sample the table shows 84,000 or so clones, around 88% of which occur a single time. The top ten clones comprise approximately 5.9% of the sample.

A note on this clone: Its antigen remains undetermined. Nothing much larger sits one base from this clone, and base qualities are not available.

Whole blood was collected in K2EDTA tubes by collaborating institutions according to the institutions' own protocols. For TCRbeta analysis, collaborators shipped samples in one of three forms: frozen whole blood, isolated PBMCs, or DNA extracted from either of those sample types. In the germline V gene, CDR1 corresponds to ENHRY and CDR2 to SYGVKD. Trimmed from V: 6 bases; trimmed from J: 1 base; junction bases lacking a gene match: 2. From its cysteine to its phenylalanine, the CDR3 spans 14 amino acids. Just CDR3 DNA is preserved here, 42 bases in frame from base 1. The receptor was isolated from a man in his sixties with acute or convalescent COVID-19. Sequencing input: peripheral blood. The sequence is built from TRBV10-3 and TRBJ2-3, with TRBD1 matching 9 junction bases. The DNA reads as follows: TGTGCCATCAGGGGACAGGGTGGCACAGATACGCAGTATTTT. Protein translation: CAIRGQGGTDTQYF.